This T cell receptor (beta chain) was sequenced for a study of blood T cell repertoires in COVID-19. Study in general: The origin of the acute and convalescent COVID-19 samples was the United States, Italy and Spain. T cells, B-cell-depleted T cells, or PBMCs provided the cDNA or gDNA that served as material.

Authors' data handling: Amplification of reference gene primers was used by the study to estimate nucleated cell counts. The assay was immunoSEQ multiplex PCR, and TCRdb's table has in-frame clones only and misses some. That table furnishes V, J and clone size, whereas the DNA furnished D and trimming. The top ten hold around 1.8% of the sample, which has 130,000 or so clones, about 72% seen once. This receptor was taken from a woman between 65 and 79 years old with acute or convalescent COVID-19. The sequenced sample was peripheral blood.

CDR3 protein: CASSSTGNTEAFF. In nucleotides, the CDR3 is TGTGCCAGCAGTTCGACAGGGAACACTGAAGCTTTCTTT. The chain links TRBV3-1 (or the pseudogene TRBV3-2) to TRBJ1-1; D perhaps matches TRBD1 (6 bases). CDR3 length: 13 amino acids. Germline V CDR1 and CDR2: LGHDT, YNNKEL (reference sequence). V was trimmed by 6 bases and J by 1 base, leaving 9 bases between them.